A selection of T cell receptor beta chains follows, all from one sample in a study of shared clonotypes between healthy human individuals. TCRdb's copy holds only in-frame clones and misses some; the assay was immunoSEQ multiplex PCR. The sample holds about 460,000 clones, 75% to 80% seen once. What was sequenced was PBMCs. Source of these receptors: a woman in her 40s in good health. Some clones in this sample may be carry-over from other donors' samples. Both conserved end residues are part of each CDR3. D genes are given only for firm matches. Only some rows state a clone size, as once, few, many or a class for expanded clones.

d_call,v_call,clone_size,j_call,cdr3_aa,cdr3_nt
-,TRBV2,-,TRBJ1-5,CASRGNRASNQPQHF,TGTGCCAGCAGGGGGAACAGGGCAAGCAATCAGCCCCAGCATTTT
-,TRBV5-1,-,TRBJ2-7,CASSFGPGQGAYEQYF,-
-,TRBV11-2,-,TRBJ2-7,CASSPSYEQYF,TGTGCCAGCAGCCCATCCTACGAGCAGTACTTC
-,TRBV7-9,-,TRBJ1-1,CASSLERHAEAFF,TGTGCCAGCAGCTTAGAACGCCACGCTGAAGCTTTCTTT
-,TRBV11-3,-,TRBJ2-5,CASSPRGYQETQYF,TGTGCCAGCAGCCCTAGGGGCTACCAAGAGACCCAGTACTTC
-,TRBV19,-,TRBJ1-5,CASSLLGSNNQPQHF,TGTGCCAGTAGTCTCCTCGGGAGTAATAATCAGCCCCAGCATTTT
TRBD2,TRBV5-4,once,TRBJ2-7,CASSSRTSGAYEQYF,TGTGCCAGCAGCTCCCGGACTAGCGGAGCTTACGAGCAGTACTTC
-,TRBV15,-,TRBJ2-7,CATSRRTYEQYF,TGTGCCACCAGCAGACGAACCTACGAGCAGTACTTC
-,TRBV7-2,-,TRBJ1-5,CASSLAGAGRQPQHF,TGTGCCAGCAGCTTAGCGGGGGCAGGTAGGCAGCCCCAGCATTTT
-,TRBV2,-,TRBJ2-7,CASSEQGSAYEQYF,TGTGCCAGCAGTGAACAGGGATCAGCCTACGAGCAGTACTTC
-,TRBV14,-,TRBJ2-7,CASSGAYEQYF,TGTGCCAGCAGCGGGGCCTACGAGCAGTACTTC
-,TRBV29-1,-,TRBJ1-1,CSVDLNRESEAFF,TGCAGCGTCGACCTAAACAGGGAAAGTGAAGCTTTCTTT
-,TRBV4-2,-,TRBJ2-3,CASSQSQTALSTDTQYF,TGTGCCAGCAGCCAAAGTCAAACGGCACTTAGCACAGATACGCAGTATTTT
-,TRBV1,-,TRBJ2-6,CTSSYQGSQSRANVLTF,TGCACCAGCAGCTATCAGGGTTCACAAAGTCGGGCCAACGTCCTGACTTTC
TRBD2,TRBV4-1,-,TRBJ2-2,CASSHSGTSRGRGELFF,TGCGCCAGCAGCCATTCCGGGACTAGCAGGGGTCGGGGGGAGCTGTTTTTT
-,TRBV1,-,TRBJ2-4,CTSSQVCQGQNIQYF,TGCACCAGCAGCCAAGTGTGTCAGGGCCAAAACATTCAGTACTTC
TRBD2,TRBV27,-,TRBJ2-1,CASSHLAGGGYEQFF,TGTGCCAGCAGCCATCTAGCGGGAGGAGGCTATGAGCAGTTCTTC
-,TRBV29-1,-,TRBJ2-3,CSGGRRGADTQYF,TGCAGCGGGGGACGGCGGGGAGCAGATACGCAGTATTTT